One TCR beta chain is described in this entry. The antigen it binds to is not known. One base away there is no much larger clone; base qualities are not given. In total, around 600 healthy bone marrow donors made up the cohort. At the time of sampling, every cohort member was nominally healthy, though immune exposures that went unrecorded were likely present. The donor tested CMV seronegative, placing the donor among the 352 seronegative members of the cohort. Each donor provided a peripheral blood sample, and peripheral blood mononuclear cells were used for TCR beta sequencing. The Qiagen DNeasy Blood Extraction Kit was used to extract genomic DNA from the blood cell samples. The data originate from a study of cytomegalovirus exposure and HLA in healthy donors (dated 2017 in TCRdb). For the wider study: According to an earlier analysis of a few hundred of the donors, about 179 million T cells yielded 117 million unique TCR beta sequences and about 280 Gb of sequence data. Around 330 gigabases of sequencing data and 70 million to 95 million unique TCR sequences made up an early release that covered around 640 HLA-typed donors. Of the roughly 420 genotyped donors, less than 85% were placed in the genetic ancestry cluster associated with self-reported Caucasian donors. The study was designed to test whether signatures of past pathogen exposure could be identified by cataloging public T cell receptors. The study profiled the T cell repertoires of 666 subjects by immunosequencing and related them to cytomegalovirus serostatus. A separate validation cohort of more than 100 different subjects was used in addition to the roughly 620-subject first cohort. High-throughput TCR immunosequencing, statistical association of individual TCRs with disease status, and machine learning were combined to predict cytomegalovirus infection status. In a later analysis, previously published TCR beta repertoires from 550 to 750 donors were re-analyzed and high-resolution HLA genotyping was added so that TCR occurrence patterns could be studied. Rather than using new phenotypic data, the later analysis identified candidate immune exposures from TCR beta sequences and from how often those sequences occurred across donors. An earlier analysis of 587 of the donors used high-throughput TCR beta sequencing to judge whether each TCR beta V gene segment behaved as functional or pseudogenic. Donor age, sex, ethnicity and CMV serostatus were compiled together with the repertoire data. A later genetic analysis used genome-wide SNP genotypes for about 65% of the roughly 670 donors, treating that subset as a discovery cohort. All discovery cohort repertoires had been generated using a single sequencing platform. Both class I and class II loci were covered by HLA typing, at four-digit resolution. Typing coverage differed by locus: A, B, C, DRB1 and DQB1 were typed in roughly 629-630 donors, DQA1 in 500 to 550, DPA1 in over 600, and DPB1 in just under 490. Because of strong linkage in the cohort, roughly five DR-DQ haplotypes were treated as single units for association and clustering. Across approximately 400 genotyped donors of the cohort, an average of about 240,000 unique TCR beta nucleotide sequences per donor were sequenced, and 15% to 20% of those sequences were non-productive. Here is what the overall study found, with its caveats: The presence/absence analyses assumed that sequencing depth was roughly uniform across donors, and that assumption may not be true. Most TCR sequences were observed very rarely across donors, whereas some public TCRs were present in many individuals. In a later genetic analysis, a missense DCLRE1C variant was associated with V-gene and J-gene trimming of TCR beta chains, and the association was replicated in an independent cohort. The authors suggested that the approach could potentially be extended to other disease states and immunological phenotypes. According to a later analysis, most CMV-associated TCR beta chains appeared to be HLA-restricted, and the HLA associations seemed to be driven largely by CMV exposure. Because HLA typing was unavailable for some donors at each locus, only the typed subset was used in association tests. Some IMGT-functional V segments, including TRBV6-2 and TRBV6-3, could not be told apart with the 87-base-pair reads, so those segments were excluded. Because counts were too low, around 17 rarely observed V segments, including chromosome 9 orphons, were left out of the earlier analysis of 500 to 750 of the donors. CMV serostatus was the only immune exposure information available for the cohort. Three of the identified cytomegalovirus-associated TCR beta chains were confirmed in vitro to be specific for cytomegalovirus antigens. A later analysis found that TCR association rates varied across HLA loci, with DRB1 alleles showing the most associated TCRs and HLA-C alleles the fewest. In a later analysis, several top co-occurrence clusters were reported to appear linked to parvovirus B19, influenza, CMV and Epstein-Barr virus. In the study, approximately 160 TCR beta chains were listed as associated with cytomegalovirus. At a false discovery rate of 0.05, a later analysis linked some 18,000 TCR beta sequences to specific HLA alleles. In a later analysis, HLA-associated TCR beta chains showed more clonal expansion and lower generation probabilities than non-associated chains that were equally common. A cluster of highly shared sequence variants was judged likely to represent a technical artifact of the sequencing pipeline. Assigning TCR associations to individual alleles was difficult when HLA alleles, especially DR and DQ, strongly co-occurred. Linkage disequilibrium might explain the correlated functional status among segregating V segments, but an unknown experimental factor could not be excluded. The classifier was reported to diagnose cytomegalovirus status with high specificity and sensitivity in both the original and validation cohorts. In an earlier analysis of about 550 of the donors, most TCR beta V segments were observed in productive rearrangements about 90% or about 30% of the time, broadly matching IMGT annotations. A further reported finding was that TCR beta sequences accurately predicted the HLA-A and HLA-B alleles for most subjects in the first cohort. In this cohort, only TCR beta chains were sequenced, and detectable features were limited by the absence of alpha or paired-chain data. A later genetic analysis reported fewer N-insertions in productive TCRs among donors in an Asian-associated ancestry cluster than the approximately 670-donor mean.

Receptor libraries were prepared by the immunoSEQ multiplex PCR assay. For the multiplex PCR, a mixture combining 60 forward primers for TCR Vbeta segments and 13 reverse primers for TCR Jbeta segments was used. A multiplex PCR assay on genomic DNA amplified the CDR3 region of rearranged TCR beta genes. Amplified TCR beta libraries were sequenced as 87-base-pair reads on the Illumina HiSeq System. Processing in the source paper ran as follows. In a later analysis, 77 million or so unique TCR beta chains were counted across the roughly 610 repertoires, and approximately 9.9 million of these chains were shared by at least two donors. To remove PCR and sequencing errors, raw reads were error-corrected and collapsed into unique sequences using a nearest-neighbor algorithm that merged closely related sequences. V, D and J gene segments were assigned by aligning CDR3 sequences to IMGT reference sequences. For a sequence to be retained, a match of at least six nucleotides to both a V gene segment and a J gene segment was required. Rearrangements were called productive when the CDR3 lacked stop codons and stayed in frame with V and J; all others were non-productive. CDR3 was defined according to IMGT convention as the region running from the second conserved V-encoded cysteine to the conserved J-encoded phenylalanine. The earlier analysis of fewer than 700 of the donors excluded sequences that lacked an unambiguous match to a single V gene segment. An earlier analysis of 587 of the donors classified V segments as functional when productive rearrangements were above 56.7% and as segregating when the standard deviation between donors was above 5%. A statistical classification framework was built for diagnosing cytomegalovirus status from the catalog of TCR beta chain sequences. V and J gene assignment, in a later analysis, came from comparing TCR nucleotide sequences with IMGT/GENE-DB human TR gene sequences. A later analysis assigned CDR3 sequences and most-parsimonious VDJ recombination scenarios with the TCRdist pipeline. A later analysis defined each TCR beta chain by its CDR3 amino acid sequence plus V-gene family, and excluded reads lacking a unique V-gene family. A later analysis removed 592 highly shared, low-generation-probability nucleotide sequences to deal with suspected cross-contamination and a sequencing artifact. A later analysis calculated a clonal expansion index for each public chain from normalized within-repertoire ranks of inferred template counts. Generation probabilities in a later analysis came from a VDJ recombination model fitted to out-of-frame rearrangements, and those results were checked against IGoR. In a later analysis, TCR-TCR, TCR-HLA and TCR-CMV co-occurrence was scored with hypergeometric tests, and a repertoire-size bias correction was applied to TCR pairs. A later analysis estimated false discovery rates by permuting HLA or CMV assignments 20 times. In a later analysis, co-occurring TCRs were grouped with DBSCAN, and TCRdist sequence similarity was added when clustering was performed within HLA-allele-positive subsets. Repertoires with fewer than 30,000 or more than 120,000 public chains, plus five repertoires with anomalous nucleotide sharing, were excluded from co-occurrence clustering. In TCRdb, the immuneACCESS table is reduced to in-frame sequences with V and J assigned. These tables do not hold every clone; where another copy was compared, an unresolved V gene accounts for under half, and the others remain unexplained. V, J and clone size reflect that table, while D and trimming were determined from the DNA. Here the sample has tens of thousands of clones; 74% occur a single time. In total, the top ten clones hold 6.3% of the sample.

According to the germline V gene, CDR1 reads SGDLS and CDR2 reads YYNGEE. The CDR3 sequence holds 15 residues, the cysteine and phenylalanine included. The read is trimmed to its CDR3 DNA, 45 bases read in frame from base 1. V and J lose 2 bases and 4 bases, and a span of 12 bases separates them. This TCR was recovered from a man in his thirties or forties in good health and CMV-seronegative. The sequenced sample was PBMCs. The V gene is TRBV9 and the J gene is TRBJ2-2; the D region possibly corresponds to TRBD2 (6 bases align). The DNA reads as follows: TGTGCCAGCAGCGTTAGTGGAGGGGTCACCGGGGAGCTGTTTTTT. This sequence encodes CASSVSGGVTGELFF. Here the CDR3 is joined to the reference TRBV9 and TRBJ2-2 genes, and the full variable domain is: DSGVTQTPKHLITATGQRVTLRCSPRSGDLSVYWYQQSLDQGLQFLIQYYNGEERAKGNILERFSAQQFPDLHSELNLSSLELGDSALYFCASSVSGGVTGELFFGEGSRLTVL.